Below are 7 T cell receptor beta chains sequenced from a single sample in a study of blood T cell repertoires in COVID-19. Sequenced by immunoSEQ multiplex PCR; TCRdb stores in-frame clones only, minus some. The sample consists of about 300,000 clones, roughly 90% of them appearing once. Sequences were obtained from peripheral blood. The source is a man aged 18 to 30 who had recovered from COVID-19.

The chain combines TRBV19 with TRBJ2-7; TRBD2 matches at 9 bases. V gave up 6 bases and J gave up 2 bases; unmatched junction bases: 5. The germline CDR1 and CDR2 sequences are LNHDA and SQIVND (reference sequence). This CDR3 has 14 residues. The CDR3 loop is CASRASSGTYEQYF. CDR3 sequence (DNA): TGTGCCAGTAGAGCGTCTAGCGGGACCTACGAGCAGTACTTC.

This rearrangement joins TRBV5-4 to TRBJ1-1; D is unresolved. The germline V gene encodes CDR1 SGHNT and CDR2 YYREEE (reference sequence). V was shortened by 0 bases and J by 0 bases, with 6 bases between the two germline ends. There are 14 residues in the CDR3. The CDR3 protein is CASSLANVNTEAFF. As DNA, the CDR3 is TGTGCCAGCAGCTTGGCAAATGTGAACACTGAAGCTTTCTTT.

The rearrangement links TRBV7-9 to TRBJ1-2, with 10 bases aligning to TRBD1. After removal of 5 bases from V and 3 bases from J, the junction contained 9 bases not matched to a gene. The germline CDR1 and CDR2 sequences are SEHNR and FQNEAQ (reference sequence). The CDR3 is 16 residues long. This chain's CDR3 is CASSQAGTGVDYGYTF. CDR3 sequence (DNA): TGTGCCAGCAGCCAAGCCGGGACAGGGGTTGACTATGGCTACACCTTC.

A few counts support this clone. The chain employs TRBV14 and TRBJ1-2, with 8 bases aligning to TRBD1. CDR1 and CDR2 (germline): SGHDN, FVKESK. This CDR3 comprises 14 residues. With V trimmed by 2 bases and J by 8 bases, 7 bases remained unmatched. Written as DNA, the CDR3 is TGTGCCAGCAGCCAAAACAGGGGGTTGAAAGGCTACACCTTC. This gives the protein CASSQNRGLKGYTF.

The chain uses TRBV19 and TRBJ1-2; a possible D gene is TRBD1 (5 bases). The length of the CDR3 is 15 residues. The germline V gene has CDR1 LNHDA and CDR2 SQIVND (reference sequence). V was pared by 0 bases and J by 3 bases, with 11 bases between. The DNA of the CDR3 is TGTGCCAGTAGTATAGACAGGGAAATACACTATGGCTACACCTTC. Translating it yields CASSIDREIHYGYTF.

The V and J genes are TRBV5-1 and TRBJ2-1, with 9 bases that match TRBD1. The V gene end was trimmed by 4 bases and the J gene end by 6 bases; junction bases not matched to a gene: 8. The CDR3 contains 15 residues. Germline values: CDR1 SGHRS, CDR2 YFSETQ. DNA for the CDR3: TGCGCCAGCAGCCCCCCCGGGACAGGGCGCAATGAGCAGTTCTTC. Translating it yields CASSPPGTGRNEQFF. The whole variable domain, filled in from reference TRBV5-1 and TRBJ2-1, reads KAGVTQTPRYLIKTRGQQVTLSCSPISGHRSVSWYQQTPGQGLQFLFEYFSETQRNKGNFPGRFSGRQFSNSRSEMNVSTLELGDSALYLCASSPPGTGRNEQFFGPGTRLTVL.

The V gene is TRBV6-2 or TRBV6-3, the J gene TRBJ2-3; 8 bases match TRBD2. The V gene end was trimmed by 0 bases and the J gene end by 1 base; junction bases not matched to a gene: 6. Germline CDR1 is MNHEY and CDR2 is SVGEGT. The CDR3 loop spans 17 amino acids. CDR3 bases: TGTGCCAGCAGTTACTCGAATCTGCGGGGGGGCACAGATACGCAGTATTTT. Translation gives CASSYSNLRGGTDTQYF.